The sequence of this T cell receptor (beta chain) was determined in a study of identifying expanded T cells in peripheral blood (dated by TCRdb to the late 2010s). Turning to the overall study: Separate aliquots of the same genomic DNA pool were sequenced to produce technical replicates, and four replicates were compared in pairs.

A remark on this clone: Its target antigen remains unknown. The input lacks base qualities; no much larger clone sits a single base away.

The research as a whole found: The authors expected that over much longer intervals, such as months to years, biological variance in healthy repertoires might increase even further. In all healthy donors, the variance in clone template counts between samples taken around 2 weeks apart rose significantly as total template count increased. Both the number of clones called differentially abundant and the false-positive rate were significantly reduced by the beta-binomial model across all healthy-donor time intervals. Between technical replicates the binomial model flagged approximately 1.2 differentially abundant clones, whereas over about 2 weeks the binomial model flagged about 15 and over approximately 4 weeks 19 to 20.

Its CDR3 holds 15 amino acids, cysteine through phenylalanine. This entry keeps only the CDR3 DNA: 45 bases, framed from base 1. The germline V gene specifies MDHEN as CDR1 and SYDVKM as CDR2. V and J are truncated by 1 base and 8 bases respectively, leaving an intervening sequence of 17 bases. During the collection period, no immune events, such as infections, were documented for the healthy donors. Blood repertoires from healthy donors were used as a training cohort for calibrating time-dependent variance in a beta-binomial model of differential abundance of T-cell clones. There were roughly 10 healthy donors in the training cohort, of whom 3 were female and 7 were male. The donors were between roughly 29 and 65 years old, with an average age of approximately 45 years. Whole blood was collected from each healthy donor at three time points spaced around two weeks apart and obtained from a commercial supplier. For immunosequencing, genomic DNA was extracted from unsorted whole blood.

TCRbeta CDR3 regions were profiled by bias-controlled multiplex PCR amplification of genomic DNA with the immunoSEQ Assay. In the original analysis: To quantify the absolute abundance of each unique TCRbeta CDR3 region, the sequences were collapsed and filtered. Differential abundance was assessed using a binomial (Fisher-equivalent) model and a beta-binomial model in which time-dependent variance fitted from healthy donors was added. Clones with fewer than 5 combined templates were excluded, and clones with Benjamini-Hochberg FDR below 0.01 were called differentially abundant. In the beta-binomial model, variance was expressed as a function of the total template count across the two samples, in the form v = (b*log(k)+a)^2. Here the immuneACCESS table is served through TCRdb, limited to in-frame sequences with V and J called. Missing clones are a known gap in these copies; in checked studies unresolved V genes cover under half, and the rest lacks a known reason. V and J calls plus clone size are reproduced from that table; the DNA served to infer D and trimming. This sample lists 80,000 or so clones; approximately 84% were detected once. The ten largest clones add up to 15% to 20% of the sample.

The chain joins TRBV28 to TRBJ1-2, with TRBD1 perhaps the D gene, on 6 matching bases. This TCR was recovered from a person aged 18 to 70 in good health. Sequences were obtained from blood. CDR3 region: CASSLFTAGAQGYTF. The DNA sequence is as follows: TGTGCCAGCAGTTTATTCACAGCAGGGGCACAAGGCTACACCTTC.